The 31 T cell receptor beta chains reported below all come from one sample, sequenced in a study of T cells expressing NK-cell markers (dated by TCRdb to about 2020). The library relied on 5' RACE. Sequencing instrument: Illumina HiSeq 2000. Each CDR3 protein sequence appears as one entry after TCRdb reprocessed the reads, and no DNA is included. The sample's own table lists about 260,000 distinct CDR3 sequences. About 0.4% of the sample is taken by the ten largest. The sequenced sample consisted of blood T cells: a sorted CD56 or NKG2C T cell subset, CD4+ or CD8+ T cells, or bulk PBMC T cells (not recorded which). These receptors were collected from a man younger than 30 in good health. Donor details come from another sample of the same person, matched by shared clones.

This chain links TRBV20-1 with TRBJ2-7; as DNA is missing, the TRBD2 call by TCRdb cannot be tested. Germline CDR1 DFQATT, CDR2 SNEGSKA (reference sequence). The length of the CDR3 is 16 residues. The CDR3 here is CSARDASGTRTYEQYF.

The CDR3 sequence is CSVVGGRTRDRGQYF. The genes are TRBV29-1 and TRBJ2-3; TCRdb lists TRBD1, though no DNA is available to test this call. CDR3 length: 15 residues. Germline assignment: CDR1 SQVTM and CDR2 ANQGSEA.

This chain links TRBV20-1 with TRBJ2-5; there is no DNA to check the TCRdb D call of TRBD2. CDR1 DFQATT and CDR2 SNEGSKA come from the germline V gene (reference sequence). CDR3 size: 14 residues. CDR3 sequence reads: CSAWNLAGGETQYF.

CDR3 residues: CASSQERHSTDTQYF. The chain carries TRBV4-2 and TRBJ2-3. The CDR3 loop spans 15 amino acids. Per the germline V gene, CDR1 is LGHNA and CDR2 is YNFKEQ.

V usage is TRBV20-1 and J usage is TRBJ2-7; the D gene TCRdb calls, TRBD2, cannot be checked with no DNA. This CDR3 has 19 amino acids. Germline V gene data show CDR1 as DFQATT and CDR2 as SNEGSKA (reference sequence). CDR3: CSAVTPGLAGGLTPYEQYF.

The chain recombines TRBV4-2 with TRBJ2-5. CDR1 is LGHNA, CDR2 YNFKEQ, per germline. This CDR3 contains 17 residues. CDR3 sequence reads: CASSQVEAWGGPETQYF.

The chain uses TRBV7-2 and TRBJ2-3; TCRdb indicates TRBD2, and absent DNA this call remains unverified. Per germline, CDR1 SGHTA and CDR2 FQGNSA. The CDR3 consists of 17 residues. The CDR3 sequence is CASREGQRQWWADTQYF.

The chain joins TRBV29-1 to TRBJ1-2. This CDR3 has 14 residues. Looked up from germline, CDR1 is SQVTM and CDR2 is ANQGSEA. Here the CDR3 reads CSTSVTKGNYGYTF.

This rearrangement joins TRBV4-2 to TRBJ2-3; the TCRdb D gene call, TRBD2, has no DNA to confirm it. The CDR3 totals 16 residues. Germline V gene data show CDR1 as LGHNA and CDR2 as YNFKEQ. CDR3 sequence: CASSSREGVPRDTQYF.

The chain couples TRBV12-3 or TRBV12-4 to TRBJ1-3; TCRdb returns TRBD1, unconfirmable since there is no DNA. CDR3 length equals 14 residues. CDR3 in amino acids: CASSIQGTGNTIYF.

The chain recombines TRBV6-1 with TRBJ2-1; TCRdb lists TRBD1, though no DNA is available to test this call. From germline, CDR1 is MNHNS and CDR2 SASEGT. The CDR3 loop spans 13 amino acids. This CDR3 reads CASSLQGIGEQFF.

The chain uses TRBV12-3 or TRBV12-4 and TRBJ2-1; TCRdb lists TRBD2, though no DNA is available to test this call. There are 15 residues in the CDR3. The chain's CDR3 is CASKPAGSSYNEQFF.

V gene TRBV3-1 combines with J gene TRBJ2-1; TCRdb's assignment of TRBD1 cannot be checked, as there is no DNA. The CDR3 has 17 residues. The germline CDR1 and CDR2 sequences are LGHDT and YNNKEL (reference sequence). The CDR3 region is CASSQTGAKWIYNEQFF.

This rearrangement joins TRBV12-3 or TRBV12-4 to TRBJ1-2; TCRdb selects TRBD1, and the lack of DNA leaves this call unchecked. The CDR3 covers 15 residues. CDR3 sequence: CASRGGAGQGYGYTF.

The chain employs TRBV19 and TRBJ2-3; TCRdb returns TRBD1, unconfirmable since there is no DNA. Per the germline V gene, CDR1 is LNHDA and CDR2 is SQIVND (reference sequence). The CDR3 runs to 15 residues. CDR3 amino acids: CASRSRPPQSDTQYF.

The chain combines TRBV25-1 with TRBJ2-5. The CDR3 has 13 residues. From germline, CDR1 is MGHDK and CDR2 SYGVNS. The CDR3: CASSLPRGETQYF.

The rearrangement links TRBV7-2 to TRBJ1-5. Germline V gene data show CDR1 as SGHTA and CDR2 as FQGNSA. The CDR3 is made up of 14 amino acids. Here the CDR3 reads CASGGSVNNQPQHF. Looking up the rest from reference TRBV7-2 and TRBJ1-5 gives the full variable domain: GAGVSQSPSNKVTEKGKDVELRCDPISGHTALYWYRQSLGQGLEFLIYFQGNSAPDKSGLPSDRFSAERTGGSVSTLTIQRTQQEDSAVYLCASGGSVNNQPQHFGDGTRLSIL.

The chain couples TRBV5-1 to TRBJ2-1; the TCRdb call, TRBD1, lacks DNA for checking. Germline V gives CDR1 SGHRS, CDR2 YFSETQ. The CDR3 is made up of 15 amino acids. This CDR3 is CASSQLGVGVNEQFF.

The chain has TRBV10-3 and TRBJ1-1; without DNA, the TCRdb call of TRBD1 cannot be checked. Germline lookup yields CDR1 ENHRY and CDR2 SYGVKD. This CDR3 region has 15 residues. The CDR3: CAIREYRDMNTEAFF.

The chain uses TRBV12-3 or TRBV12-4 and TRBJ2-1; TCRdb indicates TRBD2, and absent DNA this call remains unverified. CDR3 length equals 16 residues. CDR3 sequence: CASSRVGLALGYEQFF.

CDR3 in amino acids: CAWSARTVGPDTQYF. The chain recombines TRBV30 with TRBJ2-3; the TCRdb D gene call, TRBD1, has no DNA to confirm it. In germline, CDR1 is GTSNPN, CDR2 SVGIG (reference sequence). The CDR3 sequence is 15 residues long.

The chain couples TRBV3-1 to TRBJ1-5; the TCRdb D gene call, TRBD1, has no DNA to confirm it. Per germline, CDR1 LGHDT and CDR2 YNNKEL (reference sequence). This CDR3 comprises 15 residues. CDR3 protein: CASSQALGGNQPQHF.

V is TRBV12-3 or TRBV12-4 and J is TRBJ2-1; checking the TCRdb D call of TRBD2 is not possible without DNA. The CDR3 loop spans 19 amino acids. This CDR3 is CASSFRTSGSTYRLKEQFF.

This chain links TRBV12-3 or TRBV12-4 with TRBJ2-1; TCRdb names TRBD2, which stays unverified in the absence of DNA. This CDR3 region has 16 residues. Here the CDR3 reads CASWEGRGRSYNEQFF.

The chain links TRBV14 to TRBJ2-1. CDR3 length: 12 amino acids. Germline V gene data show CDR1 as SGHDN and CDR2 as FVKESK. This CDR3 is CASSDIGNEQFF.

The chain recombines TRBV12-3 or TRBV12-4 with TRBJ1-2; TCRdb gives TRBD1 as the D gene, but with no DNA this cannot be confirmed. The CDR3 is made up of 17 amino acids. This CDR3 reads CASSSRDRPHPNYGYTF.

The chain uses TRBV7-9 and TRBJ2-1; TCRdb proposes TRBD1, but this gene call is untestable without DNA. The CDR3 length is 15 residues. Per the germline V gene, CDR1 is SEHNR and CDR2 is FQNEAQ (reference sequence). CDR3 in amino acids: CASSQRGQEYNEQFF.

The rearrangement links TRBV12-3 or TRBV12-4 to TRBJ2-3; the TRBD1 assignment by TCRdb is unverifiable without DNA. The CDR3 covers 16 residues. The CDR3 loop is CASSFLLGGGTDTQYF.

V is TRBV20-1 and J is TRBJ2-5; the D call of TRBD1 rests on TCRdb alone, since no DNA is present to check it. The length of the CDR3 is 13 residues. CDR1 and CDR2 from the germline V gene are DFQATT and SNEGSKA (reference sequence). The CDR3 reads CSAPPGTQETQYF.

The chain combines TRBV6-2 or TRBV6-3 with TRBJ2-7. Germline CDR1 MNHEY, CDR2 SVGEGT. This CDR3 region has 13 residues. CDR3 residues: CASSYSIEFEQYF.

The chain carries TRBV12-3 or TRBV12-4 and TRBJ2-7; the TRBD1 assignment by TCRdb is unverifiable without DNA. This CDR3 has 13 amino acids. CDR3 sequence reads: CASSSILGVEQYF.